This TCR beta chain appears in the sequencing data of a study of T cells in Graves' hyperthyroidism and ophthalmopathy. Study context: Pretreatment peripheral blood was obtained at initial diagnosis. Notes on the study in general: A model of 13 V-J pairs discriminated ophthalmopathy from stable hyperthyroidism. Blood also held most thyroid clonotypes expanded beyond 0.001.

Uncontrolled infection, other autoimmune disease, pregnancy or lactation excluded patients. The V and J ends lost 1 base and 6 bases respectively, with 21 bases between them. CDR3 size: 18 residues. Per the germline V gene, CDR1 is SEHNR and CDR2 is FQNEAQ (reference sequence). About this clonotype itself: Its antigen is not known.

There were TCR beta CDR3 regions amplified from RNA transcripts. The HTBI primer set was used in a first-round RT-PCR of the TCR CDR3. In TCRdb, the multiplex PCR reads were re-called with MiXCR into one record per CDR3 protein. Of 690,000 or so distinct CDR3 sequences listed, approximately 19% were seen once; the top ten hold over 15%. The TCR comes from a woman in her forties or fifties with Graves' hyperthyroidism that later progressed to Graves' ophthalmopathy. The chain uses TRBV7-9 and TRBJ1-4; a weak D match, TRBD1 (6 bases). The sequencing input was blood. The CDR3 sequence: CASSLETGGLRPYEKLFF. In DNA form, the CDR3 reads TGTGCCAGCAGCTTAGAGACAGGAGGCCTGAGGCCCTATGAAAAACTGTTTTTT.